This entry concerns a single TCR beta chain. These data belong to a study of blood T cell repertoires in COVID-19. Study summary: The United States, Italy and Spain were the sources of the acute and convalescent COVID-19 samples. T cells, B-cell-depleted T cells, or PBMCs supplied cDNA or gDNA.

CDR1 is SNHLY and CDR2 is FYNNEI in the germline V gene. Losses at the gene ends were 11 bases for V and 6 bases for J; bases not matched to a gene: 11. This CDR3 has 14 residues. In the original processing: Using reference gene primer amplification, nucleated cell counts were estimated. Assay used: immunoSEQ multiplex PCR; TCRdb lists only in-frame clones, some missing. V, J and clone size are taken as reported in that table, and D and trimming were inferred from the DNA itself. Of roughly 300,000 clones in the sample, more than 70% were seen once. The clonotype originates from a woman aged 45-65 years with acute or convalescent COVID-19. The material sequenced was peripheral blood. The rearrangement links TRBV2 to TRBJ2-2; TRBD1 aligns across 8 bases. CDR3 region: CAEGRLQGAGELFF. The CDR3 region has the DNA TGTGCCGAGGGGAGACTACAGGGGGCCGGGGAGCTGTTTTTT. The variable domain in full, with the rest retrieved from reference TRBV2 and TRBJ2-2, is EPEVTQTPSHQVTQMGQEVILRCVPISNHLYFYWYRQILGQKVEFLVSFYNNEISEKSEIFDDQFSVERPDGSNFTLKIRSTKLEDSAMYFCAEGRLQGAGELFFGEGSRLTVL.